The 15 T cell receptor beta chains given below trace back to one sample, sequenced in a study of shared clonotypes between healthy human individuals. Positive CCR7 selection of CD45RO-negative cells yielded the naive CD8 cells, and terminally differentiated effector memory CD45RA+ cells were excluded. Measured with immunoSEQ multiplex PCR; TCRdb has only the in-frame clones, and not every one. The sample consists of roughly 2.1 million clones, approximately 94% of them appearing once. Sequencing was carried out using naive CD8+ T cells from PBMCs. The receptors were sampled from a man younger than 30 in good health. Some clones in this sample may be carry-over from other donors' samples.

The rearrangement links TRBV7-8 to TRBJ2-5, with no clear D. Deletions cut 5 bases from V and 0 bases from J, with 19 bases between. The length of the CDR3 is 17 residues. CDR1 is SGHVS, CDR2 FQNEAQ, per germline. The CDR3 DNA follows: TGTGCCAGCAGCCGAAGGCCGGGTCATAGGGACCAAGAGACCCAGTACTTC. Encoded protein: CASSRRPGHRDQETQYF. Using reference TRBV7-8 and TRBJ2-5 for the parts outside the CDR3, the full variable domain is GAGVSQSPRYKVAKRGQDVALRCDPISGHVSLFWYQQALGQGPEFLTYFQNEAQLDKSGLPSDRFFAERPEGSVSTLKIQRTQQEDSAVYLCASSRRPGHRDQETQYFGPGTRLLVL.

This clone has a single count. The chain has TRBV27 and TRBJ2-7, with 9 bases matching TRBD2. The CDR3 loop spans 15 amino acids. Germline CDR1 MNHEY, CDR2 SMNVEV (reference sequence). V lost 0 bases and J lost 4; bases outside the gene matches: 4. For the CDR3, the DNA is TGTGCCAGCAGTTTATCGGCGGGAGGGCCATACGAGCAGTACTTC. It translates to CASSLSAGGPYEQYF.

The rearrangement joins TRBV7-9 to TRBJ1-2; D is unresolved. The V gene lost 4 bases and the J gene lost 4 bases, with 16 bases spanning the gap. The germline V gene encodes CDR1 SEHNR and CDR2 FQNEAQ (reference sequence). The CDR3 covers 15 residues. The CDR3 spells CASSSPIPSSYGYTF. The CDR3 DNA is TGTGCCAGCAGCTCCCCAATTCCGAGCAGCTATGGCTACACCTTC. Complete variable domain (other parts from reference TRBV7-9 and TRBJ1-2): DTGVSQNPRHKITKRGQNVTFRCDPISEHNRLYWYRQTLGQGPEFLTYFQNEAQLEKSRLLSDRFSAERPKGSFSTLEIQRTEQGDSAMYLCASSSPIPSSYGYTFGSGTRLTVV.

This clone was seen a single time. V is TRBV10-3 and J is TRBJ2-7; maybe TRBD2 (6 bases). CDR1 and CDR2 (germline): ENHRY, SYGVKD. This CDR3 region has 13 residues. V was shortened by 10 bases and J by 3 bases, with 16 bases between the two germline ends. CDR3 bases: TGTGCCACCCTCGGGACGGGAGACTACGAGCAGTACTTC. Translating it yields CATLGTGDYEQYF.

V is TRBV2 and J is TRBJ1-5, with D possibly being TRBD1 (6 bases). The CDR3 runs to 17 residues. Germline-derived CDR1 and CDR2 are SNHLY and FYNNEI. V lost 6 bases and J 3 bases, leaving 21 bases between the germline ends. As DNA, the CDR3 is TGTGCCAGCAGAGGAGTTCTAGGACAGCTAATCAATCAGCCCCAGCATTTT. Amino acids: CASRGVLGQLINQPQHF. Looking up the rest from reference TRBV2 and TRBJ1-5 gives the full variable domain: EPEVTQTPSHQVTQMGQEVILRCVPISNHLYFYWYRQILGQKVEFLVSFYNNEISEKSEIFDDQFSVERPDGSNFTLKIRSTKLEDSAMYFCASRGVLGQLINQPQHFGDGTRLSIL.

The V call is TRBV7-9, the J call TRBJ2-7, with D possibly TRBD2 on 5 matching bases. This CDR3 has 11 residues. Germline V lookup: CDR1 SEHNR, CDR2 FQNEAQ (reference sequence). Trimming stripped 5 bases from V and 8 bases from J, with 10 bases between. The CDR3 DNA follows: TGTGCCAGCAGCCAGAGGGATCAGCAGTACTTC. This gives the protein CASSQRDQQYF. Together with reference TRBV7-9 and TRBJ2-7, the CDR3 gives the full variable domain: DTGVSQNPRHKITKRGQNVTFRCDPISEHNRLYWYRQTLGQGPEFLTYFQNEAQLEKSRLLSDRFSAERPKGSFSTLEIQRTEQGDSAMYLCASSQRDQQYFGPGTRLTVT.

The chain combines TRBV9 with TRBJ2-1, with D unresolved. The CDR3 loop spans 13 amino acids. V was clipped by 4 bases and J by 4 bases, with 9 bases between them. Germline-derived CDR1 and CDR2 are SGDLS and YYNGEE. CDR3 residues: CASSPRSYNEQFF. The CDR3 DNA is TGTGCCAGCAGCCCTAGAAGTTACAATGAGCAGTTCTTC.

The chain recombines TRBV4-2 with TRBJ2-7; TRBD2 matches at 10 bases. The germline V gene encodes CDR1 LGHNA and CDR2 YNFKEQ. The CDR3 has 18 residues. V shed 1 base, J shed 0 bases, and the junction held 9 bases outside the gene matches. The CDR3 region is CASSQASGSRPSSYEQYF. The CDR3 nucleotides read TGTGCCAGCAGCCAAGCTAGCGGGAGTCGCCCGAGCTCCTACGAGCAGTACTTC.

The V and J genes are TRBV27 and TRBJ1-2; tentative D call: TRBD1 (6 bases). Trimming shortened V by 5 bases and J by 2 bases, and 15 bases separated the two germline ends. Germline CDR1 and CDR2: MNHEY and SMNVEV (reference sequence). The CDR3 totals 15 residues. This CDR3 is CASSPRFGTNYGYTF. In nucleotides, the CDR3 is TGTGCCAGCAGTCCGAGATTCGGGACAAACTATGGCTACACCTTC.

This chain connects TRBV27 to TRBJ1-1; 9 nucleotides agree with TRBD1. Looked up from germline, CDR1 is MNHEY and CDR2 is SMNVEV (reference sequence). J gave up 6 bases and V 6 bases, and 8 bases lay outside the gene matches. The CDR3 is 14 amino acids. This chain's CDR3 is CASSPGQGWAEAFF. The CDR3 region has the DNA TGTGCCAGCAGCCCAGGACAGGGGTGGGCTGAAGCTTTCTTT.

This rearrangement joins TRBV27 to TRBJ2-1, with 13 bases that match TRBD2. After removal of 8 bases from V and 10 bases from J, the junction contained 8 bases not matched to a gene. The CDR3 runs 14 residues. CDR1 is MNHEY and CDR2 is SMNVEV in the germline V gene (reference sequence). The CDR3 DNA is TGTGCCAGCCGCGGACTAGCGGGAGTATGGGAGCAGTTCTTC. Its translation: CASRGLAGVWEQFF.

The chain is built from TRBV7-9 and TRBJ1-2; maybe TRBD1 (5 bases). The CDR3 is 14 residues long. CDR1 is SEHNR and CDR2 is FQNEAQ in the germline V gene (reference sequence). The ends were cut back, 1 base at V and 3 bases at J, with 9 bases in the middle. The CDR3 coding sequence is TGTGCCAGCAGCTTAGGTGGGGGTCACTATGGCTACACCTTC. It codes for CASSLGGGHYGYTF.

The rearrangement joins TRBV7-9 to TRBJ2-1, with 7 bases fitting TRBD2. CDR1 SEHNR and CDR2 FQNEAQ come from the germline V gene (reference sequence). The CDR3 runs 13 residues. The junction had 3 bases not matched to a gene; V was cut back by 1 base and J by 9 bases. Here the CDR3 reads CASSLVSGIEQFF. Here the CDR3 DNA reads TGTGCCAGCAGCTTAGTAAGCGGGATTGAGCAGTTCTTC.

The CDR3 bases are TGTGCCAGCAGCTTCCCAAACCCGACACGGAGCACAGATACGCAGTATTTT. Translated, it gives CASSFPNPTRSTDTQYF. The V gene is TRBV11-2, the J gene TRBJ2-3; D remains unclear. Germline V gene lookup returns CDR1 SGHAT and CDR2 FQNNGV. V was pared by 3 bases and J by 0 bases, with 16 bases between. This CDR3 is 17 amino acids long.

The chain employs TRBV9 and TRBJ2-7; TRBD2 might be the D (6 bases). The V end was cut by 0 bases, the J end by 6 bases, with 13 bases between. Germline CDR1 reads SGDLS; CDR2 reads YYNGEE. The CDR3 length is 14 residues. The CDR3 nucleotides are TGTGCCAGCAGCGTAGAGGGAACTAGCAGCGAGCAGTACTTC. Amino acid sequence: CASSVEGTSSEQYF.